These T cell receptor beta chains were read from a single sample in a study of shared clonotypes between healthy human individuals. Produced via immunoSEQ multiplex PCR; TCRdb's table is partial and in-frame only. The repertoire holds some 1,900,000 clones, with just under 95% as singletons. The sample consisted of naive CD8+ T cells sorted from blood. The receptors derive from a man aged 18-30 years in good health. The CDR3 runs from the conserved cysteine through the conserved F or W. D genes are given only for firm matches. Expanded clones get a size class; other rows say once, few or many, or leave the size out.

d_call: .
j_call: TRBJ2-5
clone_size: .
v_call: TRBV2
cdr3_length: 12
cdr3_nt: TGTGCCAGCAGGTGGATAAGGGAGACCCAGTACTTC
cdr3_aa: CASRWIRETQYF

d_call: .
j_call: TRBJ1-2
clone_size: few
v_call: TRBV29-1
cdr3_length: 12
cdr3_nt: TGCAGCGTTGATACAGGGCCCTATGGCTACACCTTC
cdr3_aa: CSVDTGPYGYTF

d_call: .
j_call: TRBJ2-3
clone_size: .
v_call: TRBV9
cdr3_length: 15
cdr3_nt: TGTGCCAGCAGCCCCGGCAGGGTCGGAACAGATACGCAGTATTTT
cdr3_aa: CASSPGRVGTDTQYF

d_call: .
j_call: TRBJ1-6
clone_size: .
v_call: TRBV4-1
cdr3_length: 19
cdr3_nt: TGCGCCAGCAGCCAAGGGACAGAACTCCTCAGCTCCTATAATTCACCCCTCCACTTT
cdr3_aa: CASSQGTELLSSYNSPLHF

d_call: .
j_call: TRBJ2-5
clone_size: .
v_call: TRBV7-2
cdr3_length: 17
cdr3_nt: TGTGCCAGCAGCTTCCTCGTGGCGGGATCCGAACAAGAGACCCAGTACTTC
cdr3_aa: CASSFLVAGSEQETQYF

d_call: .
j_call: TRBJ1-3
clone_size: .
v_call: TRBV7-9
cdr3_length: 13
cdr3_nt: TGTGCCAGCGGACCGACAAGTGGAAACACCATATATTTT
cdr3_aa: CASGPTSGNTIYF

d_call: .
j_call: TRBJ2-7
clone_size: .
v_call: TRBV13
cdr3_length: 14
cdr3_nt: TGTGCCAGCAGCCGGGACAATCAGGGGCTCGAGCAGTACTTC
cdr3_aa: CASSRDNQGLEQYF

d_call: .
j_call: TRBJ2-7
clone_size: .
v_call: TRBV4-1
cdr3_length: 13
cdr3_nt: TGCGCCAGCAGCCAATCGTCGACCTACGAGCAGTACTTC
cdr3_aa: CASSQSSTYEQYF

d_call: .
j_call: TRBJ2-2
clone_size: .
v_call: TRBV27
cdr3_length: 16
cdr3_nt: TGTGCCAGCAGTCTTCAGGGGACCCGGGGTCCCGGGGAGCTGTTTTTT
cdr3_aa: CASSLQGTRGPGELFF

d_call: .
j_call: TRBJ1-1
clone_size: .
v_call: TRBV25-1
cdr3_length: 17
cdr3_nt: TGTGCCAGCAGTGAAGGCCTGGGAGGGCTAAAGAACACTGAAGCTTTCTTT
cdr3_aa: CASSEGLGGLKNTEAFF

d_call: .
j_call: TRBJ2-1
clone_size: .
v_call: TRBV9
cdr3_length: 14
cdr3_nt: TGTGCCAGCAGAGTTGAAAAAGGTGACAATGAGCAGTTCTTC
cdr3_aa: CASRVEKGDNEQFF

d_call: TRBD1
j_call: TRBJ1-1
clone_size: .
v_call: TRBV23-1
cdr3_length: 14
cdr3_nt: TGCGCCAGCAGAACACGACAGGGTGGAACTGAAGCTTTCTTT
cdr3_aa: CASRTRQGGTEAFF

d_call: .
j_call: TRBJ1-2
clone_size: .
v_call: TRBV30
cdr3_length: 13
cdr3_nt: TGTGCCTGGAGTTTTGGACAGCTACATGGCTACACCTTC
cdr3_aa: CAWSFGQLHGYTF

d_call: .
j_call: TRBJ1-1
clone_size: few
v_call: TRBV19
cdr3_length: 17
cdr3_nt: TGTGCCAGTAGTATAGATCGGGAAGGTCATATAGGCACTGAAGCTTTCTTT
cdr3_aa: CASSIDREGHIGTEAFF

d_call: .
j_call: TRBJ2-1
clone_size: .
v_call: TRBV27
cdr3_length: 14
cdr3_nt: TGTGCCAGCAGTTTATCTGGGCCGAGGGATGAGCAGTTCTTC
cdr3_aa: CASSLSGPRDEQFF

d_call: .
j_call: TRBJ1-1
clone_size: .
v_call: TRBV4-2
cdr3_length: 14
cdr3_nt: TGTGCCAGCAGCCAGTGGGCCGAAAACACTGAAGCTTTCTTT
cdr3_aa: CASSQWAENTEAFF

d_call: .
j_call: TRBJ2-3
clone_size: .
v_call: TRBV29-1
cdr3_length: 15
cdr3_nt: TGCAGCGTTTCGGGAATAGCGGATAGCACAGATACGCAGTATTTT
cdr3_aa: CSVSGIADSTDTQYF

d_call: TRBD2
j_call: TRBJ2-3
clone_size: .
v_call: TRBV9
cdr3_length: 18
cdr3_nt: TGTGCCAGCAGTGACACTGAAGGACTAGCGGCCAGCACAGATACGCAGTATTTT
cdr3_aa: CASSDTEGLAASTDTQYF

d_call: .
j_call: TRBJ1-5
clone_size: once
v_call: TRBV28
cdr3_length: 14
cdr3_nt: TGTGCCGGGTCCAGGAGGGTAAGCAATCAGCCCCAGCATTTT
cdr3_aa: CAGSRRVSNQPQHF

d_call: .
j_call: TRBJ2-2
clone_size: .
v_call: TRBV2
cdr3_length: 14
cdr3_nt: TGTGCCAGCAGGGCTGGGGAGAACACCGGGGAGCTGTTTTTT
cdr3_aa: CASRAGENTGELFF

d_call: .
j_call: TRBJ1-1
clone_size: once
v_call: TRBV20-1
cdr3_length: 11
cdr3_nt: TGCAGTGCTTCCCTGGACACTGAAGCTTTCTTT
cdr3_aa: CSASLDTEAFF

d_call: .
j_call: TRBJ2-3
clone_size: .
v_call: TRBV2
cdr3_length: 14
cdr3_nt: TGTGCCAGCAGTGATGACCATAGCACAGATACGCAGTATTTT
cdr3_aa: CASSDDHSTDTQYF

d_call: .
j_call: TRBJ2-1
clone_size: .
v_call: TRBV9
cdr3_length: 12
cdr3_nt: TGTGCCAGCAGCGACAGTATCAGGGAGCAGTTCTTC
cdr3_aa: CASSDSIREQFF

d_call: TRBD2
j_call: TRBJ2-1
clone_size: .
v_call: TRBV4-3
cdr3_length: 16
cdr3_nt: TGCGCCAGCAGCCCTCCGGGACTAGGACAACCCAATGAGCAGTTCTTC
cdr3_aa: CASSPPGLGQPNEQFF

d_call: TRBD1
j_call: TRBJ2-3
clone_size: .
v_call: TRBV5-1
cdr3_length: 15
cdr3_nt: TGCGCCAGCAGCTTGGAGGACAGGGGGTTAGATACGCAGTATTTT
cdr3_aa: CASSLEDRGLDTQYF

d_call: .
j_call: TRBJ2-7
clone_size: .
v_call: TRBV30
cdr3_length: 13
cdr3_nt: TGTGCCTGCACCGGCCACGACTCCTACGAGCAGTACTTC
cdr3_aa: CACTGHDSYEQYF

d_call: .
j_call: TRBJ1-1
clone_size: .
v_call: TRBV19
cdr3_length: 14
cdr3_nt: TGTGCCAGTAGATGGGGTACTCCGGACACTGAAGCTTTCTTT
cdr3_aa: CASRWGTPDTEAFF

d_call: .
j_call: TRBJ2-7
clone_size: .
v_call: TRBV28
cdr3_length: 12
cdr3_nt: TGTGCCAGCAGGATACAGGGTTACGAGCAGTACTTC
cdr3_aa: CASRIQGYEQYF

d_call: .
j_call: TRBJ2-2
clone_size: .
v_call: TRBV11-3
cdr3_length: 12
cdr3_nt: TGTGCCAGCAGCTTATTATCCGGGGAGCTGTTTTTT
cdr3_aa: CASSLLSGELFF

d_call: TRBD2
j_call: TRBJ2-7
clone_size: .
v_call: TRBV4-3
cdr3_length: 14
cdr3_nt: TGCGCCAGCAGCGTTACTAGCGGAGCCTACGAGCAGTACTTC
cdr3_aa: CASSVTSGAYEQYF

d_call: .
j_call: TRBJ2-7
clone_size: .
v_call: TRBV5-6
cdr3_length: 15
cdr3_nt: TGTGCCAGCAGCTTGGTCAATAGCGCCCCCTACGAGCAGTACTTC
cdr3_aa: CASSLVNSAPYEQYF

d_call: .
j_call: TRBJ1-2
clone_size: .
v_call: TRBV27
cdr3_length: 15
cdr3_nt: TGTGCCAGCAGTCCATTGAAGGGCCCTAACTATGGCTACACCTTC
cdr3_aa: CASSPLKGPNYGYTF